This entry lists 9 T cell receptor beta chains sequenced from one sample in a study of T cell responses to AZD1222 COVID-19 vaccine. The data were produced by immunoSEQ multiplex PCR, yet TCRdb's version contains in-frame clones alone and is incomplete. The table has about 150,000 clones, approximately 93% seen once. Sequencing used peripheral blood, obtained 28 days after the second AZD1222 dose. These receptors were taken from an adult who received the AZD1222 COVID-19 vaccine.

The CDR3 coding sequence is TGTGCCAGCAGCTTATCTGCATCGGTGAACAATGAGCAGTTCTTC. It yields the protein CASSLSASVNNEQFF. The chain uses TRBV7-3 and TRBJ2-1; D uncertain. There are 15 residues in the CDR3. Germline CDR1 reads SGHTA; CDR2 reads FQGTGA. V was trimmed by 2 bases and J by 5 bases, leaving 13 bases between them.

The V and J genes are TRBV5-1 and TRBJ2-6, with a tentative D call TRBD1 (6 bases). The CDR3 sequence is 17 residues long. Germline CDR1 SGHRS, CDR2 YFSETQ. The V gene lost 0 bases and the J gene lost 2 bases, with 12 bases spanning the gap. As DNA, the CDR3 is TGCGCCAGCAGCTTGGGGCAGGGGATCCCTGGGGCCAACGTCCTGACTTTC. It translates to CASSLGQGIPGANVLTF. Drawing the rest from reference TRBV5-1 and TRBJ2-6, the complete variable domain is KAGVTQTPRYLIKTRGQQVTLSCSPISGHRSVSWYQQTPGQGLQFLFEYFSETQRNKGNFPGRFSGRQFSNSRSEMNVSTLELGDSALYLCASSLGQGIPGANVLTFGAGSRLTVL.

Only one count was recorded for this clone. The V and J genes are TRBV5-1 and TRBJ1-5; TRBD1 matches at 7 bases. Germline trimming cut 5 bases from V and 4 bases from J; bases unmatched to any gene: 12. The germline V gene has CDR1 SGHRS and CDR2 YFSETQ. This CDR3 comprises 16 residues. CDR3 DNA: TGCGCCAGCAGGGGGGACAGAGGGTTCTGGAATCAGCCCCAGCATTTT. It is translated as CASRGDRGFWNQPQHF. Complete variable domain (other parts from reference TRBV5-1 and TRBJ1-5): KAGVTQTPRYLIKTRGQQVTLSCSPISGHRSVSWYQQTPGQGLQFLFEYFSETQRNKGNFPGRFSGRQFSNSRSEMNVSTLELGDSALYLCASRGDRGFWNQPQHFGDGTRLSIL.

The chain links TRBV7-9 to TRBJ1-3; 9 positions match TRBD1. The CDR3 spans 18 residues. Germline CDR1 reads SEHNR; CDR2 reads FQNEAQ (reference sequence). With V trimmed by 0 bases and J by 0 bases, 6 bases remained unmatched. The CDR3 bases are TGTGCCAGCAGCTTAGCTTCCGGGACAGGGTTCTCTGGAAACACCATATATTTT. This gives the protein CASSLASGTGFSGNTIYF.

This chain connects TRBV5-4 to TRBJ2-1; D may be TRBD1 (5 bases). V lost 4 bases and J 0 bases, leaving 11 bases between the germline ends. The CDR3 runs 15 residues. The germline CDR1 and CDR2 sequences are SGHNT and YYREEE (reference sequence). The CDR3 DNA reads TGTGCCAGCAGCCCGACAGCCGACTCCTACAATGAGCAGTTCTTC. It specifies CASSPTADSYNEQFF. The entire variable domain, with the rest obtained from reference TRBV5-4 and TRBJ2-1, is as follows: ETGVTQSPTHLIKTRGQQVTLRCSSQSGHNTVSWYQQALGQGPQFIFQYYREEENGRGNFPPRFSGLQFPNYSSELNVNALELDDSALYLCASSPTADSYNEQFFGPGTRLTVL.

This chain uses TRBV7-2 with TRBJ2-7; D might be TRBD1 or TRBD2, each matching 5 bases. V was cut by 5 bases and J by 1 base, with 15 bases left in between. CDR1 is SGHTA, CDR2 FQGNSA, per germline. There are 15 residues in the CDR3. The CDR3 sequence is CASSQGPYMSYEQYF. The CDR3 nucleotides are TGTGCCAGCAGCCAGGGACCTTATATGTCCTACGAGCAGTACTTC.

This chain connects TRBV2 to TRBJ1-4, with D possibly being TRBD1 (6 bases). There are 15 residues in the CDR3. Germline values: CDR1 SNHLY, CDR2 FYNNEI. The CDR3 protein is CATHPSTGWGEKLFF. The DNA for the CDR3 is TGTGCAACGCACCCCTCCACAGGGTGGGGTGAAAAACTGTTTTTT.

V usage is TRBV11-2 and J usage is TRBJ2-3; D is perhaps TRBD2 (5 bases). The CDR3 consists of 18 residues. The V and J ends lost 0 bases and 6 bases respectively, with 22 bases between them. Germline V gives CDR1 SGHAT, CDR2 FQNNGV. The CDR3 is CASSLDRDLRQSGDTQYF. DNA for the CDR3: TGTGCCAGCAGCTTAGATCGGGATTTGCGGCAGTCGGGGGATACGCAGTATTTT.

The chain has TRBV5-1 and TRBJ1-4; a weak D match, TRBD1 (6 bases). The germline gives CDR1 SGHRS, CDR2 YFSETQ. The CDR3 spans 17 residues. V shed 1 base and J shed 3 bases, with 16 bases lying between them. CDR3 bases: TGCGCCAGCAGCTTGTTTTCAGGGGTACTAGCTAATGAAAAACTGTTTTTT. Translation: CASSLFSGVLANEKLFF.